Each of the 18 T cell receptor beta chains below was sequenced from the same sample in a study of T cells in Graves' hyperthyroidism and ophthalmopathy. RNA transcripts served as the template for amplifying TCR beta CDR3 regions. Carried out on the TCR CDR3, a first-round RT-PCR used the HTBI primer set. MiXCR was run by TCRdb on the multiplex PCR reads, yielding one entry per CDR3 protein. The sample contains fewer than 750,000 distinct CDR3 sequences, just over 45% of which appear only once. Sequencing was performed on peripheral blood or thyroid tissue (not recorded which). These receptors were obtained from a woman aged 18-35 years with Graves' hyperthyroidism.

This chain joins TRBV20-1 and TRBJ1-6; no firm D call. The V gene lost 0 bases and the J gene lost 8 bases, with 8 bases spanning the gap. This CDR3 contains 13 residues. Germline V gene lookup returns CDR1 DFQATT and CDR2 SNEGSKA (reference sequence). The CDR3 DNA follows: TGCAGTGCTAGAGATGGAGAGGATTCACCCCTCCACTTT. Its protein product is CSARDGEDSPLHF.

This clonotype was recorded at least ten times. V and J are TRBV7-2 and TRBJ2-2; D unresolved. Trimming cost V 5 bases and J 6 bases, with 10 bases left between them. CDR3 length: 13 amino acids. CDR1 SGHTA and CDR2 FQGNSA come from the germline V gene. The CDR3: CASSREASGELFF. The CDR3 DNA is TGTGCCAGCAGCCGCGAGGCATCCGGGGAGCTGTTTTTT.

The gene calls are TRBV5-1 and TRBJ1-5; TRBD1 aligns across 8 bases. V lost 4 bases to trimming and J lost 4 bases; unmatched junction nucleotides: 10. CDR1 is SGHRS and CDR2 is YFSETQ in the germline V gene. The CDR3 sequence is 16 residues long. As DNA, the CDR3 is TGCGCCAGCAGCGATGACGGGACAGGAGGGAATCAGCCCCAGCATTTT. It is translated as CASSDDGTGGNQPQHF.

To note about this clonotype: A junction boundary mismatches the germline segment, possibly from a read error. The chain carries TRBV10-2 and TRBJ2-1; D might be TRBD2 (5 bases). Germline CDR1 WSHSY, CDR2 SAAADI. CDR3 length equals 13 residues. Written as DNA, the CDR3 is TGTGCCAGCAGCTCCCTGCCGGGGAATGAGCAGTTCTTC. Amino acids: CASSSLPGNEQFF.

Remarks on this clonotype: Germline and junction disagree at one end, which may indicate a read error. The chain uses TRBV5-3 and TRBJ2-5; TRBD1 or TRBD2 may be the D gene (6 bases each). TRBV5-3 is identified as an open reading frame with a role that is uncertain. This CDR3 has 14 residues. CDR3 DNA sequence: TGTGCCAGTAGCTTGGTAGGGGGGTCACGAACCCAGTACTTC. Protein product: CASSLVGGSRTQYF.

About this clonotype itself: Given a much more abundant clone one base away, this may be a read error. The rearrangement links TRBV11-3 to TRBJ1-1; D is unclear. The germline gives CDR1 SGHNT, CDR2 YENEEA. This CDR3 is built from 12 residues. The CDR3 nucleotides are TGTGCCAGCGGCTTGGACCCAGGATCAGCTTTCTTT. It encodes CASGLDPGSAFF. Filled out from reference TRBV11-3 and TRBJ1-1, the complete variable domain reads EAGVVQSPRYKIIEKKQPVAFWCNPISGHNTLYWYLQNLGQGPELLIRYENEEAVDDSQLPKDRFSAERLKGVDSTLKIQPAELGDSAVYLCASGLDPGSAFFGQGTRLTVV.

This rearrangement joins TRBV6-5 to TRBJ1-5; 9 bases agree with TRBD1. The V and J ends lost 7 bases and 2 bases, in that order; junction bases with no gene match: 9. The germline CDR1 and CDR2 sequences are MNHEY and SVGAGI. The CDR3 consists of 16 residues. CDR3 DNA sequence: TGTGCCAGCAAACGGGACAGGGTCGATCGCAATCAGCCCCAGCATTTT. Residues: CASKRDRVDRNQPQHF.

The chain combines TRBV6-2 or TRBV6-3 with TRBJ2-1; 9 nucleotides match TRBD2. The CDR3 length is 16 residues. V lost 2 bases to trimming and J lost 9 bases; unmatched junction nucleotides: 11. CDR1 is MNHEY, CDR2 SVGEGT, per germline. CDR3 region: CASSYPWGAGGGEQFF. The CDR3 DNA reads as TGTGCCAGCAGTTACCCTTGGGGAGCGGGAGGCGGTGAGCAGTTCTTC.

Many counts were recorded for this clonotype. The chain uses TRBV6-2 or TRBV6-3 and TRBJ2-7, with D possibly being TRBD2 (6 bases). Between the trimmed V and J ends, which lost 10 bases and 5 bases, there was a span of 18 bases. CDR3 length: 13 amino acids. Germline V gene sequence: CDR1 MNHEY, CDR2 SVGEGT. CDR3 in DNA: TGTGCCACGACGAAGGGGAGGATGGACGAGCAGTACTTC. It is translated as CATTKGRMDEQYF.

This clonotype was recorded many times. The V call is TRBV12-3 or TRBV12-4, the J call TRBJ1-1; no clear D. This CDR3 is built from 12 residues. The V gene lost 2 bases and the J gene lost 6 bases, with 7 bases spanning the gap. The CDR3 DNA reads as TGTGCCAGCAGTTTACGGGCTTCTGAAGCTTTCTTT. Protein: CASSLRASEAFF.

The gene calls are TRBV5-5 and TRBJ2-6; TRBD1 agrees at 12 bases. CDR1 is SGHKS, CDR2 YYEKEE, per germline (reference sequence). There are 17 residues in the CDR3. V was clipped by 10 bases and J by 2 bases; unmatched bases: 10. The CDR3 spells CACNPGQGATGANVLTF. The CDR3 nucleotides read TGTGCCTGCAATCCGGGACAGGGGGCTACTGGGGCCAACGTCCTGACTTTC.

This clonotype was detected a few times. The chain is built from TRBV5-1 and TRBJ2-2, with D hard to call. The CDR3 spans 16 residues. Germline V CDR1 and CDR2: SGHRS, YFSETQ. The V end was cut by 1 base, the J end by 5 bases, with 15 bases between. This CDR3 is CASSLRARLKTGELFF. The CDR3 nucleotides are TGCGCCAGCAGCTTGCGGGCCAGGCTGAAAACCGGGGAGCTGTTTTTT.

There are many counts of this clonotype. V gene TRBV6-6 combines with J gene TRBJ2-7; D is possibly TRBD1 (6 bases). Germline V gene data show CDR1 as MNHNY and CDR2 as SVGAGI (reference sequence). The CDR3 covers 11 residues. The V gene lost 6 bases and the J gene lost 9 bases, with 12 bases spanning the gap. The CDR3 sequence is CASSLRGRQYF. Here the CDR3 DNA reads TGTGCCAGCAGCCTCAGGGGCCGGCAGTACTTC.

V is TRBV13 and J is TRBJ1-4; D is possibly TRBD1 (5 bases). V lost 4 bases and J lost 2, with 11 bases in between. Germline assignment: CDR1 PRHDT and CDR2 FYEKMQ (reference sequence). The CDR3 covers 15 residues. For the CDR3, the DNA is TGTGCCAGCAGCTCCCAGGGACTGACTAATGAAAAACTGTTTTTT. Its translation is CASSSQGLTNEKLFF.

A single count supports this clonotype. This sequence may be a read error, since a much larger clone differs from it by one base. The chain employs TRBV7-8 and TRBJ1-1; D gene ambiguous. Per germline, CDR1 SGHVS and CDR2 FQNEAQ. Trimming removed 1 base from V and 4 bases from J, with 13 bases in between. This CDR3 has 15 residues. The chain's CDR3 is CASSLGGLMSTEAFF. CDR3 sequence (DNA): TGTGCCAGCAGCTTAGGAGGGCTCATGAGCACTGAAGCTTTCTTT.

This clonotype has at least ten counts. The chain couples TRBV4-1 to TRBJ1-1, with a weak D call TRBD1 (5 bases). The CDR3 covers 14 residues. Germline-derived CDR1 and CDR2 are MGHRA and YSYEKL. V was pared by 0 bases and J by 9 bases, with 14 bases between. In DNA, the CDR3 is TGCGCCAGCAGCCAAGACAGGGCCGGCTATCAAGCTTTCTTT. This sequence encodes CASSQDRAGYQAFF.

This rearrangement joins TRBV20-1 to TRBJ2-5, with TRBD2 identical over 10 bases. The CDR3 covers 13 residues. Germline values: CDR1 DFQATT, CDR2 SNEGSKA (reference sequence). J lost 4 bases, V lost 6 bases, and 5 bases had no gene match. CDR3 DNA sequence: TGCAGTGCCAAACGACTAGCGGGAGAGACCCAGTACTTC. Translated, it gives CSAKRLAGETQYF.

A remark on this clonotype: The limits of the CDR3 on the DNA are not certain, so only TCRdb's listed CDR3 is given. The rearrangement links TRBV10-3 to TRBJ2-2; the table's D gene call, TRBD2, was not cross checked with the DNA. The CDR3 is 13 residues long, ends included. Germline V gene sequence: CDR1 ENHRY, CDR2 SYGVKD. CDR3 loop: CAISEGLAGSCFF.